These 14 T cell receptor beta chains share one sample of origin, sequenced in a study of graft-versus-host responses after intestinal transplantation. Clones were read by immunoSEQ multiplex PCR, and TCRdb kept only the in-frame ones, dropping some. The sample holds some 5,000 clones, roughly 25% seen once. The material was alloreactive CD4+ T cells from a mixed lymphocyte reaction culture, obtained before transplantation. The subset denotes: CFSE-low proliferating T cells sorted from approximately 6-day pre-transplant mixed lymphocyte reaction (GvH or HvG direction). The receptors shown here come from a human patient who was an organ donor for intestinal transplantation.

This clone was counted between two and nine times. The V and J genes are TRBV6-6 and TRBJ1-1; 11 positions agree with TRBD1. The CDR3 runs to 15 residues. V shed 4 bases and J 1 base; nucleotides not matched to a gene: 2. Germline V gene lookup returns CDR1 MNHNY and CDR2 SVGAGI (reference sequence). CDR3 nucleotide sequence: TGTGCCAGCAGTTCGGACAGGGGGCCGAACACTGAAGCTTTCTTT. It yields the protein CASSSDRGPNTEAFF.

This clone turned up a few times. This chain links TRBV30 with TRBJ1-6; TRBD1 might be the D (5 bases). Looked up from germline, CDR1 is GTSNPN and CDR2 is SVGIG (reference sequence). Trimming pared 0 bases from V and 7 bases from J, leaving 16 bases between. The CDR3 is 16 residues long. CDR3 loop: CAWSVLHRAGNSPLHF. The CDR3 nucleotides are TGTGCCTGGAGTGTACTTCATCGGGCAGGGAATTCACCCCTCCACTTT. Full variable domain (missing parts from reference TRBV30 and TRBJ1-6): SQTIHQWPATLVQPVGSPLSLECTVEGTSNPNLYWYRQAAGRGLQLLFYSVGIGQISSEVPQNLSASRPQDRQFILSSKKLLLSDSGFYLCAWSVLHRAGNSPLHFGNGTRLTVT.

In this sample, this clone is medium-sized. The chain links TRBV28 to TRBJ1-3; 7 nucleotides align to TRBD1. CDR1 and CDR2 (germline): MDHEN, SYDVKM. This CDR3 comprises 15 residues. V gave up 7 bases and J gave up 1 base; unmatched junction bases: 7. The CDR3 sequence is CASTRQGTSGNTIYF. The CDR3 DNA reads as TGTGCCAGCACCCGACAGGGAACGTCTGGAAACACCATATATTTT.

This clone rates as medium-sized (0.01 to 0.1%). The V and J genes are TRBV27 and TRBJ2-2; tentatively, D is TRBD2 (5 bases). The V end lost 6 bases, the J end lost 8 bases, and 16 bases lay between the germline ends. The CDR3 spans 14 residues. Germline loops: CDR1 MNHEY, CDR2 SMNVEV (reference sequence). As DNA, the CDR3 is TGTGCCAGCAGCTCCTTGGGAGAGATGGGGGAGCTGTTTTTT. Protein product: CASSSLGEMGELFF.

The chain uses TRBV7-6 and TRBJ2-3; D possibly corresponds to TRBD2 (7 bases). V lost 5 bases and J 2 bases, leaving 14 bases between the germline ends. CDR1 SGHVS and CDR2 FNYEAQ come from the germline V gene. CDR3 length: 15 amino acids. Written as DNA, the CDR3 is TGTGCCAGCAGCCGAGGCGGGGGCCCCACAGATACGCAGTATTTT. Residues: CASSRGGGPTDTQYF.

This clone is labeled medium-sized. The chain recombines TRBV30 with TRBJ1-6, with a weak D call TRBD1 (6 bases). Germline CDR1 is GTSNPN and CDR2 is SVGIG (reference sequence). The CDR3 runs 12 residues. Trimming took off 5 bases at V and 5 bases at J, with 7 bases between the two ends. CDR3: CAWQGNNSPLHF. DNA of the CDR3: TGTGCCTGGCAGGGGAATAATTCACCCCTCCACTTT. The complete variable domain, with remaining parts taken from reference TRBV30 and TRBJ1-6, reads SQTIHQWPATLVQPVGSPLSLECTVEGTSNPNLYWYRQAAGRGLQLLFYSVGIGQISSEVPQNLSASRPQDRQFILSSKKLLLSDSGFYLCAWQGNNSPLHFGNGTRLTVT.

This clone was found once. The chain recombines TRBV11-3 with TRBJ1-3; weak D call: TRBD1 (5 bases). Deletions cut 0 bases from V and 4 bases from J, with 10 bases between. Germline V gives CDR1 SGHNT, CDR2 YENEEA. The CDR3 is 15 amino acids. CDR3 bases: TGTGCCAGCAGCTTAGAGGGGCAATCGGGAAACACCATATATTTT. Translation gives CASSLEGQSGNTIYF.

This clone occurred a few times. The V call is TRBV5-4, the J call TRBJ2-5; the match to TRBD2 covers 8 bases. Germline V lookup: CDR1 SGHNT, CDR2 YYREEE (reference sequence). The CDR3 runs to 14 residues. V gave up 1 base and J gave up 5 bases; unmatched junction bases: 4. DNA for the CDR3: TGTGCCAGCAGCTTGCGGGGGGGGCTGGAGACCCAGTACTTC. It is translated as CASSLRGGLETQYF.

This clone was observed many times. V is TRBV23-1 and J is TRBJ2-3; D not resolved. TRBV23-1 is sorted into the ORF group, with uncertain function. CDR3 length: 14 amino acids. With 2 bases removed from V and 4 bases from J, the gap between germline ends came to 10 bases. This CDR3 is CASSQVSGPDTQYF. CDR3 sequence (DNA): TGCGCCAGCAGTCAAGTTAGTGGTCCAGATACGCAGTATTTT.

This clone has more than one count but fewer than ten. The V call is TRBV30, the J call TRBJ2-7; D perhaps matches TRBD2 (5 bases). Germline V lookup: CDR1 GTSNPN, CDR2 SVGIG (reference sequence). Trimming removed 3 bases at V and 4 bases at J, with 19 bases between. The CDR3 extends over 15 amino acids. CDR3 sequence: CAWSSGGFFGYEQYF. As DNA, the CDR3 is TGTGCCTGGAGCTCAGGAGGATTTTTTGGTTACGAGCAGTACTTC.

Within the sample, this clone is medium-sized. The chain employs TRBV4-1 and TRBJ2-7; 7 bases fit TRBD2. The CDR3 length is 16 residues. J gave up 2 bases and V 0 bases, and 7 bases lay outside the gene matches. Per germline, CDR1 MGHRA and CDR2 YSYEKL. CDR3 in DNA: TGCGCCAGCAGCCAAGATTACCTAGCGGCAACCTACGAGCAGTACTTC. Its protein product is CASSQDYLAATYEQYF.

This clone appeared a few times. The CDR3 DNA reads TGTGCCAGCTCCAGGGGCTACGAGCAGTACTTC. It encodes CASSRGYEQYF. The gene calls are TRBV6-6 and TRBJ2-7; D may be TRBD1 (6 bases). The CDR3 has 11 amino acids. V dropped 8 bases and J dropped 3 bases, with 8 bases sitting between them. The germline V gene has CDR1 MNHNY and CDR2 SVGAGI (reference sequence).

This clone was observed a few times. The rearrangement joins TRBV15 to TRBJ2-3; 9 bases map to TRBD2. Germline V gene lookup returns CDR1 LNHNV and CDR2 YYDKDF (reference sequence). V was clipped by 0 bases and J by 4 bases; unmatched bases: 11. The length of the CDR3 is 18 residues. The CDR3 protein is CATSRDSGVAGASDTQYF. The CDR3 coding sequence is TGTGCCACCAGCAGAGATAGCGGAGTAGCGGGGGCCTCAGATACGCAGTATTTT. The full variable domain, rest sourced from reference TRBV15 and TRBJ2-3, is DAMVIQNPRYQVTQFGKPVTLSCSQTLNHNVMYWYQQKSSQAPKLLFHYYDKDFNNEADTPDNFQSRRPNTSFCFLDIRSPGLGDTAMYLCATSRDSGVAGASDTQYFGPGTRLTVL.

This sequence joins TRBV5-1 and TRBJ2-1; D is perhaps TRBD2 (5 bases). V was trimmed by 4 bases and J by 9 bases, leaving 14 bases between them. Germline V gene data show CDR1 as SGHRS and CDR2 as YFSETQ. The length of the CDR3 is 13 residues. CDR3 sequence: CASSPVGAPEQFF. The CDR3 nucleotides read TGCGCCAGCAGCCCCGTGGGAGCGCCTGAGCAGTTCTTC.